What follows are 18 T cell receptor beta chains derived from one specimen sequenced in a study of cytomegalovirus exposure and HLA in healthy donors. This PCR relied on a set of 60 Vbeta primers and 13 Jbeta primers. This table comes from immunoSEQ multiplex PCR, and its TCRdb copy is limited to in-frame clones, with some not included. The data show under 130,000 clones, approximately 66% seen once. Sequenced sample: PBMCs. These receptors all stem from a woman between 45 and 65 years old in good health and CMV-seronegative.

The chain recombines TRBV27 with TRBJ2-5; D unclear. Per germline, CDR1 MNHEY and CDR2 SMNVEV (reference sequence). The CDR3 sequence is 14 residues long. Between the trimmed V and J ends, which lost 4 bases and 1 base, there was a span of 10 bases. For the CDR3, the DNA is TGTGCCAGCAGTTCAGGATATACCCAAGAGACCCAGTACTTC. It encodes CASSSGYTQETQYF.

The chain couples TRBV7-9 to TRBJ2-1; D is perhaps TRBD2 (6 bases). The V and J ends lost 8 bases and 7 bases respectively, with 24 bases between them. Per the germline V gene, CDR1 is SEHNR and CDR2 is FQNEAQ (reference sequence). The CDR3 runs to 16 residues. This chain's CDR3 is CASGETRSVFGNEQFF. CDR3 sequence (DNA): TGTGCCAGCGGCGAGACTAGGTCTGTTTTTGGGAATGAGCAGTTCTTC. The full variable domain, in which reference TRBV7-9 and TRBJ2-1 provide the parts outside the CDR3, is DTGVSQNPRHKITKRGQNVTFRCDPISEHNRLYWYRQTLGQGPEFLTYFQNEAQLEKSRLLSDRFSAERPKGSFSTLEIQRTEQGDSAMYLCASGETRSVFGNEQFFGPGTRLTVL.

The chain has TRBV5-1 and TRBJ2-7; 7 bases match TRBD1. The CDR3 length is 16 residues. With V trimmed by 2 bases and J by 5 bases, 13 bases remained unmatched. Germline CDR1 and CDR2: SGHRS and YFSETQ. The CDR3 protein is CASSFVTGTEDNEQYF. The CDR3 region has the DNA TGCGCCAGCAGCTTCGTAACCGGGACAGAGGACAACGAGCAGTACTTC.

This chain uses TRBV27 with TRBJ1-3, with D uncertain. Germline V CDR1 and CDR2: MNHEY, SMNVEV (reference sequence). The ends were cut back, 5 bases at V and 7 bases at J, with 12 bases in the middle. CDR3 length: 13 residues. DNA of the CDR3: TGTGCCAGCAGTACGGGAGTCGGGAACACCATATATTTT. Protein sequence: CASSTGVGNTIYF.

The chain uses TRBV5-1 and TRBJ2-3, with TRBD1 matching over 9 bases. The junction had 2 bases not matched to a gene; V was cut back by 3 bases and J by 3 bases. The germline gives CDR1 SGHRS, CDR2 YFSETQ. The CDR3 is 14 residues long. Here the CDR3 reads CASSSGQGTDTQYF. The CDR3 DNA is TGCGCCAGCAGCTCGGGACAGGGTACAGATACGCAGTATTTT. Combining the CDR3 with reference TRBV5-1 and TRBJ2-3 gives the whole variable domain KAGVTQTPRYLIKTRGQQVTLSCSPISGHRSVSWYQQTPGQGLQFLFEYFSETQRNKGNFPGRFSGRQFSNSRSEMNVSTLELGDSALYLCASSSGQGTDTQYFGPGTRLTVL.

This clone has more than one count but fewer than ten. The rearrangement joins TRBV14 to TRBJ1-2; D is perhaps TRBD1 (5 bases). Germline V gene sequence: CDR1 SGHDN, CDR2 FVKESK. The V gene lost 1 base and the J gene lost 1 base, with 7 bases spanning the gap. This CDR3 has 14 residues. CDR3 region: CASSQVDSNYGYTF. The CDR3 coding sequence is TGTGCCAGCAGCCAAGTCGACAGTAACTATGGCTACACCTTC.

The gene calls are TRBV7-2 and TRBJ2-3; tentative D call: TRBD1 (6 bases). Germline V gives CDR1 SGHTA, CDR2 FQGNSA. The CDR3 is 13 residues long. V lost 6 bases and J lost 3, with 10 bases in between. The CDR3 DNA follows: TGTGCCAGCAGTTCTCAGGGGACAGATACGCAGTATTTT. This translates into CASSSQGTDTQYF. The entire variable domain, with the rest obtained from reference TRBV7-2 and TRBJ2-3, is as follows: GAGVSQSPSNKVTEKGKDVELRCDPISGHTALYWYRQSLGQGLEFLIYFQGNSAPDKSGLPSDRFSAERTGGSVSTLTIQRTQQEDSAVYLCASSSQGTDTQYFGPGTRLTVL.

This clone was observed a few times. The chain carries TRBV18 and TRBJ2-3, with TRBD2 matching over 8 bases. The length of the CDR3 is 16 residues. The trim removed 3 bases at V and 0 bases at J, leaving 5 bases unmatched. Germline V CDR1 and CDR2: KGHSH, LQKENI. CDR3 nucleotide sequence: TGTGCCAGCTCACCGGTAACTAGCGGTAGCACAGATACGCAGTATTTT. Its protein product is CASSPVTSGSTDTQYF.

The chain has TRBV7-9 and TRBJ1-5, with TRBD1 as a possible D gene (5 bases). Trimming pared 5 bases from V and 7 bases from J, leaving 9 bases between. Germline loops: CDR1 SEHNR, CDR2 FQNEAQ (reference sequence). The CDR3 contains 12 residues. The CDR3 loop reads CASSLGGQPQHF. CDR3 nucleotides: TGTGCCAGCAGCCTCGGGGGACAGCCCCAGCATTTT.

V usage is TRBV5-1 and J usage is TRBJ2-7; possibly TRBD2 for D (6 bases). Germline V CDR1 and CDR2: SGHRS, YFSETQ. CDR3 length equals 14 residues. With 4 bases removed from V and 4 bases from J, the gap between germline ends came to 15 bases. In DNA, the CDR3 is TGCGCCAGCAGCGGGGGGACGGGGGATTACGAGCAGTACTTC. Encoded protein: CASSGGTGDYEQYF.

The J gene is TRBJ2-5, the V gene TRBV11-2, with 8 bases lining up with TRBD1. V lost 5 bases to trimming and J lost 7 bases; unmatched junction nucleotides: 12. The CDR3 is made up of 15 amino acids. CDR1 is SGHAT and CDR2 is FQNNGV in the germline V gene. CDR3 sequence (DNA): TGTGCCAGCAGCCACGGACAGGGATTTCGTAGGACCCAGTACTTC. Residues: CASSHGQGFRRTQYF.

This clone has a handful of counts. This chain links TRBV6-1 with TRBJ1-5; maybe TRBD1 (6 bases). The CDR3 runs 14 residues. Germline values: CDR1 MNHNS, CDR2 SASEGT. V shed 7 bases and J shed 6 bases, with 16 bases lying between them. In nucleotides, the CDR3 is TGTGCCAGCAAAACTACAGGGAGGGGTCAGCCCCAGCATTTT. Amino acid sequence: CASKTTGRGQPQHF.

This clone was detected only once. The chain joins TRBV5-4 to TRBJ2-2; possible D gene TRBD2, 6 bases. This CDR3 has 14 residues. Trimming cost V 4 bases and J 9 bases, with 16 bases left between them. Germline V gene lookup returns CDR1 SGHNT and CDR2 YYREEE (reference sequence). CDR3 amino acids: CASSHGTQERELFF. CDR3 sequence (DNA): TGTGCCAGCAGCCACGGGACTCAGGAGCGGGAGCTGTTTTTT. The full variable domain, completed using reference TRBV5-4 and TRBJ2-2, is ETGVTQSPTHLIKTRGQQVTLRCSSQSGHNTVSWYQQALGQGPQFIFQYYREEENGRGNFPPRFSGLQFPNYSSELNVNALELDDSALYLCASSHGTQERELFFGEGSRLTVL.

The sample holds a few counts of this clone. The chain has TRBV18 and TRBJ2-2; tentatively, D is TRBD1 (5 bases). V was clipped by 2 bases and J by 4 bases, with 8 bases between them. Germline loops: CDR1 KGHSH, CDR2 LQKENI. This CDR3 is built from 14 residues. The CDR3: CASSPSRVTGELFF. The CDR3 DNA is TGTGCCAGCTCACCAAGCAGGGTCACCGGGGAGCTGTTTTTT. Filled out from reference TRBV18 and TRBJ2-2, the complete variable domain reads NAGVMQNPRHLVRRRGQEARLRCSPMKGHSHVYWYRQLPEEGLKFMVYLQKENIIDESGMPKERFSAEFPKEGPSILRIQQVVRGDSAAYFCASSPSRVTGELFFGEGSRLTVL.

V is TRBV7-2 and J is TRBJ1-1; D gene ambiguous. The CDR3 covers 13 residues. Trimming took 2 bases from V and 2 from J, leaving 6 bases between them. The germline CDR1 and CDR2 sequences are SGHTA and FQGNSA. This CDR3 is CASSLILNTEAFF. Here the CDR3 DNA reads TGTGCCAGCAGCTTAATCCTTAACACTGAAGCTTTCTTT.

The rearrangement joins TRBV5-4 to TRBJ2-5; weak D call: TRBD2 (6 bases). The germline V gene has CDR1 SGHNT and CDR2 YYREEE (reference sequence). V lost 1 base to trimming and J lost 1 base, with 11 bases between them. The CDR3 spans 15 residues. The DNA for the CDR3 is TGTGCCAGCAGCTTGCGGGACTCCCCCCAAGAGACCCAGTACTTC. This translates into CASSLRDSPQETQYF.

This clone was recorded a few times. This chain uses TRBV12-5 with TRBJ2-1, with 8 positions matching TRBD2. The V segment lost 7 bases and the J segment 2 bases; nucleotides outside the gene matches: 7. CDR1 is LGHNT and CDR2 is FRNRAP in the germline V gene. The CDR3 loop spans 15 amino acids. CDR3 in amino acids: CASALSGSTYNEQFF. As DNA, the CDR3 is TGTGCTAGTGCCTTGAGCGGGAGTACCTACAATGAGCAGTTCTTC.

The chain employs TRBV15 and TRBJ2-3; 10 positions agree with TRBD2. CDR3 length equals 13 residues. Germline CDR1 is LNHNV and CDR2 is YYDKDF (reference sequence). After removal of 5 bases from V and 5 bases from J, the junction contained 1 base not matched to a gene. The CDR3 here is CATSVAGGDTQYF. DNA of the CDR3: TGTGCCACCAGCGTAGCGGGAGGAGATACGCAGTATTTT.